The clone carrying this TCR beta chain occurred a few times. Its matching antigen is unknown. This table comes from immunoSEQ multiplex PCR, and its TCRdb copy is limited to in-frame clones, with some not included. Of some 100,000 clones in the sample, roughly nine tenths were seen once. The source of the sample is a study of T cell responses to AZD1222 COVID-19 vaccine. Germline CDR1 is MGHRA and CDR2 is YSYEKL. Germline trimming cut 9 bases from V and 3 bases from J; bases unmatched to any gene: 8. This CDR3 has 15 residues. Whole-study findings and limits: Regions 160-218 and 743-854 held dominance among vaccine-associated CD4 TCRs, which spanned spike. Only six or seven AZD1222 recipients tested seropositive at baseline.

This receptor was identified in an adult in good health. The source was peripheral blood, collected on day 0 of AZD1222 vaccination. The rearrangement joins TRBV4-1 to TRBJ2-2, with 9 bases that match TRBD1. The CDR3 spells CASSPGQGYTGELFF. Here the CDR3 DNA reads TGCGCCAGTAGTCCGGGACAGGGATACACCGGGGAGCTGTTTTTT.